One sample yielded the 27 T cell receptor beta chains listed below, sequenced in a study of regulatory T cells in long-lasting Graves disease. As for time point: newly diagnosed GD, antithyroid drugs for less than 3 months. PBMCs provided the RNA from which the TCR library was made. Assembly of TCR beta libraries relied on iRepertoire HTBI primers together with Arm-PCR of CDR3 regions. TCRdb re-analysed the multiplex PCR reads in MiXCR, keeping a single row per CDR3 protein. The sample yields about 210,000 distinct CDR3 sequences, roughly 19% seen once. The same specimen was also included in a second study, on T cells in Graves' hyperthyroidism and ophthalmopathy.

Material: peripheral blood mononuclear cells (PBMCs), obtained at new diagnosis, from a patient treated with antithyroid drugs. The origin of the receptors is a woman aged 25 to 45 with Graves disease.

This clonotype has only a few counts. This sequence joins TRBV20-1 and TRBJ1-3; D remains unclear. CDR1 is DFQATT and CDR2 is SNEGSKA in the germline V gene (reference sequence). The V and J ends lost 0 bases and 7 bases respectively, with 16 bases between them. The CDR3 spans 15 residues. This CDR3 reads CSARDPAKGENTIYF. In DNA form, the CDR3 reads TGCAGTGCTAGAGATCCCGCTAAGGGAGAGAACACCATATATTTT.

This clonotype was seen ten or more times. The chain couples TRBV6-2 or TRBV6-3 to TRBJ2-7, with 9 bases fitting TRBD1. The CDR3 consists of 15 residues. Losses at the gene ends were 4 bases for V and 3 bases for J; bases not matched to a gene: 7. Germline V gives CDR1 MNHEY, CDR2 SVGEGT. CDR3 in DNA: TGTGCCAGCAGTTTAGAGGACAGGGGTTACTACGAGCAGTACTTC. Amino acids: CASSLEDRGYYEQYF.

The chain employs TRBV5-1 and TRBJ1-6, with D hard to call. The V gene's germline CDR1 is SGHRS and CDR2 YFSETQ. The CDR3 sequence is 14 residues long. The V gene lost 4 bases and the J gene lost 9 bases, with 14 bases spanning the gap. The CDR3 sequence is CASSLELIGSPLHF. For the CDR3, the DNA is TGCGCCAGCAGCCTGGAGCTTATCGGTTCACCCCTCCACTTT.

This clonotype was recorded at least ten times. This chain connects TRBV14 to TRBJ1-6, with no clear D. Germline V gives CDR1 SGHDN, CDR2 FVKESK. The CDR3 covers 12 residues. V lost 1 base and J lost 13, with 8 bases in between. CDR3 region: CASSQGSGPLHF. The CDR3 region has the DNA TGTGCCAGCAGCCAAGGGTCGGGGCCCCTCCACTTT.

There are a few counts of this clonotype. The chain is built from TRBV4-1 and TRBJ2-3, with TRBD2 identical over 7 bases. V lost 4 bases to trimming and J lost 4 bases; unmatched junction nucleotides: 11. Looked up from germline, CDR1 is MGHRA and CDR2 is YSYEKL. This CDR3 contains 16 residues. The CDR3 protein is CASSLGQGGSPDTQYF. In DNA, the CDR3 is TGCGCCAGCAGCCTGGGCCAGGGCGGGAGCCCAGATACGCAGTATTTT.

A remark on this clonotype: A junction boundary mismatches the germline segment, possibly from a read error. This sequence joins TRBV27 and TRBJ1-6; D gene unclear. Germline CDR1 MNHEY, CDR2 SMNVEV (reference sequence). CDR3 length: 16 amino acids. CDR3 sequence: CASRKSQELDNSALHF. CDR3 in DNA: TGTGCCAGTCGCAAATCTCAGGAATTGGATAATTCAGCCCTCCACTTT.

This clonotype was recorded a few times. The genes are TRBV5-4 and TRBJ2-2, with D maybe TRBD1 (5 bases). V lost 2 bases and J lost 6, with 11 bases in between. The CDR3 covers 14 residues. Germline CDR1 SGHNT, CDR2 YYREEE (reference sequence). CDR3 sequence (DNA): TGTGCCAGCAGCTTAAGGGGTGGGGCCGGGGAGCTGTTTTTT. As protein: CASSLRGGAGELFF.

This clonotype has ten or more counts. The chain employs TRBV27 and TRBJ2-1, with unresolved D. Per germline, CDR1 MNHEY and CDR2 SMNVEV (reference sequence). V dropped 0 bases and J dropped 6 bases, with 18 bases sitting between them. CDR3 length: 17 amino acids. CDR3 region: CASSLSISDPRGNEQFF. In nucleotides, the CDR3 is TGTGCCAGCAGTTTATCTATCTCGGACCCCCGCGGCAATGAGCAGTTCTTC.

This clonotype was recorded many times. The chain joins TRBV12-3 or TRBV12-4 to TRBJ2-7; 8 nucleotides align to TRBD1. V lost 5 bases to trimming and J lost 2 bases; unmatched junction nucleotides: 5. The CDR3 runs 14 residues. The chain's CDR3 is CASSIQGVAYEQYF. CDR3 in DNA: TGTGCCAGCAGTATACAGGGGGTAGCCTACGAGCAGTACTTC.

The J gene is TRBJ2-1, the V gene TRBV6-2 or TRBV6-3; 11 bases fit TRBD2. This CDR3 is 15 amino acids long. Trimming cost V 6 bases and J 5 bases; bases outside gene matches: 6. CDR1 and CDR2 (germline): MNHEY, SVGEGT. The CDR3 region is CASSILAGDNNEQFF. CDR3 sequence (DNA): TGTGCCAGCAGCATACTAGCGGGAGATAACAATGAGCAGTTCTTC.

This clonotype was seen many times. The chain joins TRBV7-9 to TRBJ2-5, with 7 bases matching TRBD2. CDR3 size: 15 residues. J lost 5 bases, V lost 5 bases, and 11 bases had no gene match. Germline CDR1 and CDR2: SEHNR and FQNEAQ (reference sequence). CDR3 sequence: CASSRSAGEGETQYF. As DNA, the CDR3 is TGTGCCAGCAGCCGGAGCGCGGGAGAGGGCGAGACCCAGTACTTC.

This clonotype was counted many times. The chain links TRBV7-8 to TRBJ2-7; 12 bases map to TRBD2. This CDR3 is 17 amino acids long. V was clipped by 4 bases and J by 0 bases; unmatched bases: 7. Germline V lookup: CDR1 SGHVS, CDR2 FQNEAQ. The CDR3 spells CASSYNPLAGGSYEQYF. CDR3 bases: TGTGCCAGCAGCTACAACCCACTAGCGGGAGGCTCCTACGAGCAGTACTTC.

This rearrangement joins TRBV3-1 to TRBJ2-6; D is ambiguous. The CDR3 is made up of 14 amino acids. Trimming shortened V by 3 bases and J by 1 base, and 4 bases separated the two germline ends. Germline V gives CDR1 LGHDT, CDR2 YNNKEL (reference sequence). CDR3: CASSQTSGANVLTF. CDR3 DNA sequence: TGTGCCAGCAGCCAGACATCTGGGGCCAACGTCCTGACTTTC.

The chain links TRBV7-8 to TRBJ1-4; D not certain. CDR1 and CDR2 from the germline V gene are SGHVS and FQNEAQ. Trimming pared 1 base from V and 8 bases from J, leaving 17 bases between. The CDR3 loop spans 16 amino acids. CDR3 residues: CASSLVGIPVREKLFF. The CDR3 coding sequence is TGTGCCAGCAGCTTAGTAGGGATCCCTGTGAGGGAAAAACTGTTTTTT. Supplemented by reference TRBV7-8 and TRBJ1-4, the full variable domain reads GAGVSQSPRYKVAKRGQDVALRCDPISGHVSLFWYQQALGQGPEFLTYFQNEAQLDKSGLPSDRFFAERPEGSVSTLKIQRTQQEDSAVYLCASSLVGIPVREKLFFGSGTQLSVL.

The sample holds many counts of this clonotype. The genes are TRBV12-3 or TRBV12-4 and TRBJ2-1; 7 bases agree with TRBD1. CDR3 length: 14 residues. Trimming at V came to 6 bases and at J to 9 bases, leaving 11 bases not matched to a gene. The CDR3, as DNA: TGTGCCAGCAGACGACTCTACAGGGGAAGTGAGCAGTTCTTC. Translating gives CASRRLYRGSEQFF.

The chain couples TRBV2 to TRBJ2-2; 12 bases are shared with TRBD1. Per germline, CDR1 SNHLY and CDR2 FYNNEI. This CDR3 has 13 residues. Trimming cost V 8 bases and J 7 bases; bases outside gene matches: 2. Here the CDR3 reads CASRDRGHGELFF. In nucleotides, the CDR3 is TGTGCCAGCCGGGACAGGGGGCACGGGGAGCTGTTTTTT. The variable domain in full, with the rest retrieved from reference TRBV2 and TRBJ2-2, is EPEVTQTPSHQVTQMGQEVILRCVPISNHLYFYWYRQILGQKVEFLVSFYNNEISEKSEIFDDQFSVERPDGSNFTLKIRSTKLEDSAMYFCASRDRGHGELFFGEGSRLTVL.

The CDR3 protein is CASSIAVRRQDTEAFF. The CDR3 DNA follows: TGTGCCAGTAGTATAGCTGTCAGGCGGCAGGACACTGAAGCTTTCTTT. The chain employs TRBV19 and TRBJ1-1, with D hard to call. The CDR3 runs to 16 residues. Between the trimmed V and J ends, which lost 1 base and 3 bases, there was a span of 15 bases. Germline CDR1 and CDR2: LNHDA and SQIVND (reference sequence).

The chain couples TRBV2 to TRBJ1-2; D possibly corresponds to TRBD1 (6 bases). V lost 7 bases to trimming and J lost 1 base, with 13 bases between them. The CDR3 consists of 14 residues. Germline V gives CDR1 SNHLY, CDR2 FYNNEI. Written as DNA, the CDR3 is TGTGCCAGCATACCGGACAGCAATAACTATGGCTACACCTTC. It codes for CASIPDSNNYGYTF.

This clonotype has ten or more counts. The chain uses TRBV11-2 and TRBJ1-1; D call uncertain. This CDR3 contains 11 residues. The V gene lost 4 bases and the J gene lost 6 bases, with 6 bases spanning the gap. From germline, CDR1 is SGHAT and CDR2 FQNNGV. The CDR3 sequence: CASSSDSEAFF. DNA of the CDR3: TGTGCCAGCAGCTCAGATTCTGAAGCTTTCTTT.

The chain combines TRBV19 with TRBJ2-1; 9 bases agree with TRBD2. This CDR3 is built from 13 residues. V dropped 3 bases and J dropped 12; count of bases not matched to a gene: 6. Per the germline V gene, CDR1 is LNHDA and CDR2 is SQIVND (reference sequence). CDR3 region: CASSILAGGPQFF. The CDR3 DNA reads as TGTGCCAGTAGTATTCTGGCGGGAGGGCCGCAGTTCTTC.

This clonotype occurred a few times. The chain links TRBV6-5 to TRBJ1-2; 8 nucleotides match TRBD1. The CDR3 is 15 residues long. The trim removed 0 bases at V and 6 bases at J, leaving 6 bases unmatched. Germline V gene sequence: CDR1 MNHEY, CDR2 SVGAGI. The CDR3 loop reads CASSYSLPGGDGYTF. In nucleotides, the CDR3 is TGTGCCAGCAGTTACTCGCTTCCAGGGGGCGATGGCTACACCTTC.

On this clonotype: A much larger clone differs by one base, so this may be a read error. The rearrangement uses TRBV10-3 and TRBJ2-3; 9 bases match TRBD1. Germline V gives CDR1 ENHRY, CDR2 SYGVKD. This CDR3 comprises 14 residues. J gave up 5 bases and V 11 bases, and 11 bases lay outside the gene matches. The CDR3 loop reads CASTGTGSIDTQYF. As DNA, the CDR3 is TGTGCCTCTACCGGGACAGGGTCAATAGATACGCAGTATTTT.

This clonotype was counted many times. V and J are TRBV18 and TRBJ2-1; unclear D gene. Germline V gene sequence: CDR1 KGHSH, CDR2 LQKENI. The CDR3 spans 17 residues. The germline V and J ends were trimmed by 0 bases and 4 bases, with 16 bases remaining between them. The CDR3 DNA reads as TGTGCCAGCTCACCACCGGGCGAGGTTGCCCTATACAATGAGCAGTTCTTC. Its protein is CASSPPGEVALYNEQFF. The whole variable domain, filled in from reference TRBV18 and TRBJ2-1, reads NAGVMQNPRHLVRRRGQEARLRCSPMKGHSHVYWYRQLPEEGLKFMVYLQKENIIDESGMPKERFSAEFPKEGPSILRIQQVVRGDSAAYFCASSPPGEVALYNEQFFGPGTRLTVL.

The chain is built from TRBV20-1 and TRBJ2-3, with 14 bases fitting TRBD2. Trimming cost V 6 bases and J 1 base; bases outside gene matches: 3. This CDR3 comprises 15 residues. The germline V gene encodes CDR1 DFQATT and CDR2 SNEGSKA (reference sequence). The CDR3: CSAPGLAGGTDTQYF. For the CDR3, the DNA is TGCAGTGCCCCGGGACTAGCGGGAGGCACAGATACGCAGTATTTT.

J is TRBJ1-4 and V is TRBV4-1, with no clear D. There are 17 residues in the CDR3. Deletions cut 0 bases from V and 0 bases from J, with 11 bases between. CDR1 is MGHRA, CDR2 YSYEKL, per germline. CDR3 amino acids: CASSQDQTLATNEKLFF. The CDR3 DNA sequence: TGCGCCAGCAGCCAAGATCAGACTTTAGCAACTAATGAAAAACTGTTTTTT.

This clonotype has at least ten counts. The rearrangement uses TRBV28 and TRBJ1-5; no clear D gene. The V gene lost 5 bases and the J gene lost 7 bases, with 6 bases spanning the gap. This CDR3 spans 11 amino acids. From germline, CDR1 is MDHEN and CDR2 SYDVKM. In DNA, the CDR3 is TGTGCCAGCAGTCTCGAACAGCCCCAGCATTTT. Amino acid sequence: CASSLEQPQHF.

The chain carries TRBV13 and TRBJ2-2, with 7 bases aligning to TRBD2. V trimming: 6 bases; J trimming: 3 bases; junction bases outside the gene matches: 7. This CDR3 is 15 amino acids long. Germline assignment: CDR1 PRHDT and CDR2 FYEKMQ (reference sequence). This CDR3 is CASSWSGVHTGELFF. CDR3 sequence (DNA): TGTGCCAGCAGTTGGAGCGGGGTGCACACCGGGGAGCTGTTTTTT.